This T cell receptor (beta chain) was observed in a study of resident and recirculating memory T cells in vitiligo. Study details: Shave-biopsy epidermis from lesional and nonlesional skin was sequenced alongside PBMCs. Genomic DNA was extracted from whole homogenized samples, with no cell sorting. Study conclusions and caveats: No single dominant TCR clone appeared; lesion clonality varied.

The repertoire was sequenced with immunoSEQ multiplex PCR; TCRdb's copy has only in-frame clones and lacks some. The repertoire has tens of thousands of clones, roughly 92% of them found once; the top ten carry 4% to 5.5%. Details on this clone: Its antigen is currently unknown.

V was pared by 1 base and J by 4 bases, with 17 bases between. The CDR3 length is 18 residues. Germline-derived CDR1 and CDR2 are LNHDA and SQIVND (reference sequence). Patients had received no treatment within the previous three months. This rearrangement joins TRBV19 to TRBJ1-6; D call uncertain. The clonotype originates from a male donor with vitiligo. Sequencing input: blood. The CDR3 loop is CASSIVQEARFYNSPLHF. Here the CDR3 DNA reads TGTGCCAGTAGTATAGTCCAGGAGGCCAGGTTTTATAATTCACCCCTCCACTTT.